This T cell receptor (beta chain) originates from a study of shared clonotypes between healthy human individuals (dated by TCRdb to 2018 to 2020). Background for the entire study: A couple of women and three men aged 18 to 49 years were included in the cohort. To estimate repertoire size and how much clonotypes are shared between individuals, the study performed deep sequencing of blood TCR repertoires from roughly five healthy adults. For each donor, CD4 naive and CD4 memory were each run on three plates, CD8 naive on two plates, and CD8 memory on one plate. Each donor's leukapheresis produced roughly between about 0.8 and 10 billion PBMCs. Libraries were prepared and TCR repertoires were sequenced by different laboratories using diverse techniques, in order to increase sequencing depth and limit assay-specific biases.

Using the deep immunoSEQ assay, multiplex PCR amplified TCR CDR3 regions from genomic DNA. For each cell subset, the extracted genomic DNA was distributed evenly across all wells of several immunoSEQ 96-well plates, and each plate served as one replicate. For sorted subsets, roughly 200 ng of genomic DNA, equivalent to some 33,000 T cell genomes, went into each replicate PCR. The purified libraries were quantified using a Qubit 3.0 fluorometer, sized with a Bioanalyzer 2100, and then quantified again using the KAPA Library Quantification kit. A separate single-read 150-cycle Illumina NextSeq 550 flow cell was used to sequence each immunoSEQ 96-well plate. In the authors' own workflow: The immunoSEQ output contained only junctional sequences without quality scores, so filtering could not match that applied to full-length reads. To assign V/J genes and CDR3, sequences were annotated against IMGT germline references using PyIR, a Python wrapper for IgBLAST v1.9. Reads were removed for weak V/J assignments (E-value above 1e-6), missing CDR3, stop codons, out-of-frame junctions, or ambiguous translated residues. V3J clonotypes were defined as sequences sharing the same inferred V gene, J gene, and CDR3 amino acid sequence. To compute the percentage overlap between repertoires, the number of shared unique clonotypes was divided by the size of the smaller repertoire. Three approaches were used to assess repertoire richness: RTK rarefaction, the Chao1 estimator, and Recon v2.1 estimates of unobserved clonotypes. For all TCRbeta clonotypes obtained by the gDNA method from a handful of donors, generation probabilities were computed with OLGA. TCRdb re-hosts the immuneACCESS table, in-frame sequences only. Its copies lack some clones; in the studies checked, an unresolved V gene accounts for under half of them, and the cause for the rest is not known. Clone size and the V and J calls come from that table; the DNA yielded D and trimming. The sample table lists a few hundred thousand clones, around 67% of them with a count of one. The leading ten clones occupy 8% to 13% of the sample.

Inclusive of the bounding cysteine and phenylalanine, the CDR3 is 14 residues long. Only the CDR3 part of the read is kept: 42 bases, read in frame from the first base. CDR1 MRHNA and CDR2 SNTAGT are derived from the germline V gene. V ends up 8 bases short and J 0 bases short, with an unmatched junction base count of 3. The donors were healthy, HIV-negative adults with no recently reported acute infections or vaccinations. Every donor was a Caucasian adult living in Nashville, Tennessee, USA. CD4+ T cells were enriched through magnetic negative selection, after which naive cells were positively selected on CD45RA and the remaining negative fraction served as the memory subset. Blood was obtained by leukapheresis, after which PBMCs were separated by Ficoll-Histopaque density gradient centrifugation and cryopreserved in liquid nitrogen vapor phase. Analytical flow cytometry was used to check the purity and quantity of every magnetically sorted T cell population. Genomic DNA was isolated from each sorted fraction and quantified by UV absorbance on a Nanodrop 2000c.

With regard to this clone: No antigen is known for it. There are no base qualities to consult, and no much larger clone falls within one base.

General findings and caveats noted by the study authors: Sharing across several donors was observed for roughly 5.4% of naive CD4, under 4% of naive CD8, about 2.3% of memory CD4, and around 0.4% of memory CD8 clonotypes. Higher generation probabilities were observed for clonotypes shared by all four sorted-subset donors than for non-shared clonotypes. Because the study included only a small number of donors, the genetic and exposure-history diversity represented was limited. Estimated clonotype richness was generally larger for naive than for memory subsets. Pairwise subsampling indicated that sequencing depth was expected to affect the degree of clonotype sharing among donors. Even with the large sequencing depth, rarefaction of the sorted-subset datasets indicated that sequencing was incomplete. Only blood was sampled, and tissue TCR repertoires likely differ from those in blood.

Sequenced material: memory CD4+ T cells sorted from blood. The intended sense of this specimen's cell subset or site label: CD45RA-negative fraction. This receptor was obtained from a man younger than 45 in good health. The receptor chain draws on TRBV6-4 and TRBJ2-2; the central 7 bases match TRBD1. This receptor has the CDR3 CASPGQANTGELFF. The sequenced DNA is TGTGCCAGCCCCGGACAGGCGAACACCGGGGAGCTGTTTTTT.